The 23 T cell receptor beta chains reported below all come from one sample, sequenced in a study of blood T cell repertoires in COVID-19. Assay: immunoSEQ multiplex PCR; the TCRdb copy retains only in-frame clones and omits some. The table shows about 68,000 clones, with around 83% occurring only once. Material: peripheral blood. All receptors derive from a man older than 75 with acute or convalescent COVID-19.

This clone was seen a single time. The chain recombines TRBV10-3 with TRBJ2-1, with 7 nucleotides matching TRBD1. Unmatched junction bases numbered 5, after V lost 3 bases and J lost 3 bases. This CDR3 has 15 amino acids. In germline, CDR1 is ENHRY, CDR2 SYGVKD. In DNA form, the CDR3 reads TGTGCCATCAGTGACGGGGACAGTATCTACAATGAGCAGTTCTTC. It encodes CAISDGDSIYNEQFF.

J is TRBJ1-5 and V is TRBV5-1; D gene ambiguous. The V end was cut by 6 bases, the J end by 7 bases, with 20 bases between. The CDR3 totals 15 residues. Germline values: CDR1 SGHRS, CDR2 YFSETQ. CDR3 DNA: TGCGCCAGCACCTTATCACCCGGGGTTGGGCAGCCCCAGCATTTT. This gives the protein CASTLSPGVGQPQHF.

There are a few counts of this clone. The chain carries TRBV5-1 and TRBJ1-5; D is possibly TRBD1 (5 bases). Looked up from germline, CDR1 is SGHRS and CDR2 is YFSETQ. The germline V and J ends were trimmed by 5 bases and 1 base, with 13 bases remaining between them. There are 15 residues in the CDR3. This chain's CDR3 is CASSHDRESNQPQHF. CDR3 DNA sequence: TGCGCCAGCAGTCACGACAGAGAGAGCAATCAGCCCCAGCATTTT.

The chain has TRBV9 and TRBJ2-7; D is uncertain. CDR3 length equals 12 residues. Trimming removed 0 bases at V and 4 bases at J, with 5 bases between. Germline CDR1 is SGDLS and CDR2 is YYNGEE. In DNA, the CDR3 is TGTGCCAGCAGCGTAGGAGAATACGAGCAGTACTTC. It yields the protein CASSVGEYEQYF.

In this sample, this clone turned up many times. The rearrangement uses TRBV28 and TRBJ2-7; 8 bases fit TRBD1. V lost 7 bases, J lost 3 bases, and 17 bases stayed unmatched. Germline CDR1 is MDHEN and CDR2 is SYDVKM. The CDR3 consists of 17 residues. The chain's CDR3 is CASIASTGTGKFYEQYF. The CDR3 DNA sequence: TGTGCCAGCATTGCAAGCACCGGGACAGGAAAATTCTACGAGCAGTACTTC.

This chain uses TRBV7-2 with TRBJ2-3; TRBD2 matches 13 bases. Germline CDR1 SGHTA, CDR2 FQGNSA. The ends lost 1 base at V and 0 bases at J; junction bases unmatched: 4. The CDR3 totals 18 residues. The CDR3 DNA reads as TGTGCCAGCAGCTTAGTACTAGCGGGAGGGTTAAGCACAGATACGCAGTATTTT. Translating gives CASSLVLAGGLSTDTQYF.

This chain joins TRBV7-2 and TRBJ2-1; the D gene is possibly TRBD1 (6 bases). Trimming pared 2 bases from V and 0 bases from J, leaving 17 bases between. The CDR3 contains 18 residues. CDR1 SGHTA and CDR2 FQGNSA come from the germline V gene. In DNA, the CDR3 is TGTGCCAGCAGCTTATCTGGGGGTCGGACAGTCTCCTACAATGAGCAGTTCTTC. This sequence encodes CASSLSGGRTVSYNEQFF.

This clone was found a few times. This sequence joins TRBV5-1 and TRBJ1-2; 7 nucleotides match TRBD1. The V segment lost 3 bases and the J segment 5 bases; nucleotides outside the gene matches: 13. In germline, CDR1 is SGHRS, CDR2 YFSETQ. CDR3 length: 16 amino acids. The CDR3, as DNA: TGCGCCAGCAGCTCGCGGGACAGCTCCTCCCCATATGGCTACACCTTC. Protein sequence: CASSSRDSSSPYGYTF.

The chain has TRBV2 and TRBJ1-4; TRBD1 matches at 8 bases. Germline V gives CDR1 SNHLY, CDR2 FYNNEI. The J segment lost 8 bases and the V segment lost 5 bases, leaving 4 bases of the junction unmatched. There are 13 residues in the CDR3. The CDR3 region is CASSPGQVEKLFF. The DNA for the CDR3 is TGTGCCAGCAGTCCGGGACAGGTCGAAAAACTGTTTTTT.

The CDR3 region has the DNA TGTGCCAGCAGCTCGGACAGGGGCAATCAGCCCCAGCATTTT. Translated, it gives CASSSDRGNQPQHF. V gene TRBV5-6 combines with J gene TRBJ1-5, with 8 bases aligning to TRBD1. Germline CDR1 SGHDT, CDR2 YYEEEE. V lost 3 bases to trimming and J lost 2 bases; unmatched junction nucleotides: 1. CDR3 length: 14 residues.

The chain uses TRBV4-1 and TRBJ1-2; TRBD1 matches 8 bases. The CDR3 covers 15 residues. V shed 4 bases, J shed 0 bases, and the junction held 4 bases outside the gene matches. The germline CDR1 and CDR2 sequences are MGHRA and YSYEKL. The CDR3 nucleotides are TGCGCCAGCAGCCGCGGACAGGGAGCTAACTATGGCTACACCTTC. Translating gives CASSRGQGANYGYTF.

For the CDR3, the DNA is TGTGCCAGCTCACCGGGACAGGGGATGGATAATTCACCCCTCCACTTT. This encodes CASSPGQGMDNSPLHF. The V call is TRBV18, the J call TRBJ1-6; 10 bases fit TRBD1. V lost 3 bases, J lost 5 bases, and 4 bases stayed unmatched. There are 16 residues in the CDR3. Germline V lookup: CDR1 KGHSH, CDR2 LQKENI.

This rearrangement joins TRBV27 to TRBJ2-5, with TRBD1 identical over 8 bases. The CDR3 contains 16 residues. J gave up 6 bases and V 5 bases, and 14 bases lay outside the gene matches. Germline V lookup: CDR1 MNHEY, CDR2 SMNVEV (reference sequence). The DNA for the CDR3 is TGTGCCAGCAGTACCGCCGGGACAGGAAGATTGAAGACCCAGTACTTC. Its protein is CASSTAGTGRLKTQYF.

This clone was seen only once. This chain connects TRBV7-2 to TRBJ2-5; TRBD2 matches at 11 bases. V shed 0 bases, J shed 3 bases, and the junction held 3 bases outside the gene matches. This CDR3 has 16 amino acids. Germline values: CDR1 SGHTA, CDR2 FQGNSA. The CDR3 protein is CASSLAKGLAEETQYF. As DNA, the CDR3 is TGTGCCAGCAGCTTAGCGAAGGGACTAGCGGAAGAGACCCAGTACTTC.

This chain joins TRBV10-3 and TRBJ2-6, with a tentative D call TRBD1 (6 bases). The V end was cut by 9 bases, the J end by 0 bases, with 12 bases between. The CDR3 has 15 amino acids. In germline, CDR1 is ENHRY, CDR2 SYGVKD. For the CDR3, the DNA is TGTGCCATAGGCAGGGGCCACTCTGGGGCCAACGTCCTGACTTTC. Protein product: CAIGRGHSGANVLTF.

This chain uses TRBV5-1 with TRBJ1-1; 7 bases agree with TRBD1. Germline trimming cut 2 bases from V and 1 base from J; bases unmatched to any gene: 5. The CDR3 sequence is 15 residues long. The V gene's germline CDR1 is SGHRS and CDR2 YFSETQ. CDR3 sequence reads: CASSFQTGTNTEAFF. The CDR3 nucleotides read TGCGCCAGCAGCTTCCAGACAGGGACGAACACTGAAGCTTTCTTT. Based on the CDR3 plus reference TRBV5-1 and TRBJ1-1, the full variable domain is KAGVTQTPRYLIKTRGQQVTLSCSPISGHRSVSWYQQTPGQGLQFLFEYFSETQRNKGNFPGRFSGRQFSNSRSEMNVSTLELGDSALYLCASSFQTGTNTEAFFGQGTRLTVV.

The V and J genes are TRBV28 and TRBJ1-2; a possible D gene is TRBD1 (6 bases). V was shortened by 5 bases and J by 6 bases, with 10 bases between the two germline ends. This CDR3 region has 12 residues. Germline-derived CDR1 and CDR2 are MDHEN and SYDVKM. The CDR3 loop is CASSDRDNGYTF. As DNA, the CDR3 is TGTGCCAGCAGTGACCGGGACAATGGCTACACCTTC.

The chain links TRBV6-2 or TRBV6-3 to TRBJ1-2; D perhaps matches TRBD1 (5 bases). The length of the CDR3 is 15 residues. Germline CDR1 MNHEY, CDR2 SVGEGT. V was clipped by 1 base and J by 7 bases, with 16 bases between them. CDR3 amino acids: CASSYLDTENGGYTF. CDR3 sequence (DNA): TGTGCCAGCAGTTACTTGGACACGGAGAATGGTGGCTACACCTTC.

The chain has TRBV4-1 and TRBJ2-7; 11 bases align to TRBD1. Unmatched junction bases numbered 10, after V lost 0 bases and J lost 3 bases. The CDR3 totals 18 residues. The V gene's germline CDR1 is MGHRA and CDR2 YSYEKL. The CDR3 sequence is CASSQDEVRTGGLYEQYF. The CDR3 DNA follows: TGCGCCAGCAGCCAAGATGAGGTAAGGACAGGGGGCCTCTACGAGCAGTACTTC.

V is TRBV5-4 and J is TRBJ2-1; 10 bases line up with TRBD1. The CDR3 loop spans 15 amino acids. The germline V gene has CDR1 SGHNT and CDR2 YYREEE (reference sequence). Unmatched junction bases numbered 7, after V lost 1 base and J lost 9 bases. The CDR3 DNA sequence: TGTGCCAGCAGCTTGCGGGACAGGGGAGGACGTGAGCAGTTCTTC. This encodes CASSLRDRGGREQFF.

The rearrangement links TRBV28 to TRBJ2-1; no definite D call. CDR3 length: 13 amino acids. Trimming stripped 9 bases from V and 0 bases from J, with 9 bases between. In germline, CDR1 is MDHEN, CDR2 SYDVKM. CDR3 nucleotide sequence: TGTGCCAGTTGCCTGAGCTCCTACAATGAGCAGTTCTTC. This translates into CASCLSSYNEQFF.

This clone turned up a few times. This chain connects TRBV6-5 to TRBJ1-2; D gene unclear. Looked up from germline, CDR1 is MNHEY and CDR2 is SVGAGI. V was cut by 2 bases and J by 7 bases, with 11 bases left in between. This CDR3 region has 13 residues. The CDR3 DNA follows: TGTGCCAGCAGTTACGAAGGCAGCGTTGGCTACACCTTC. Its protein is CASSYEGSVGYTF.

The J gene is TRBJ1-5, the V gene TRBV6-2 or TRBV6-3; possibly TRBD1 for D (5 bases). The CDR3 length is 13 residues. Trimming cost V 5 bases and J 6 bases, with 11 bases left between them. Germline-derived CDR1 and CDR2 are MNHEY and SVGEGT. The CDR3, as DNA: TGTGCCAGCAGTAGCGGGGCAGGTCAGCCCCAGCATTTT. Translation gives CASSSGAGQPQHF.